Included here is one TCR beta chain sequence, with context. These data originate in a study of blood T cell repertoires in COVID-19. In the study overall: Samples representing acute and convalescent COVID-19 were sourced from the United States, Italy and Spain. PBMCs, B-cell-depleted T cells, or T cells were the source of the cDNA or gDNA that made up the material.

Repertoires were generated with immunoSEQ multiplex PCR, while TCRdb's copy carries only in-frame clones and drops some. The table lists nearly 350,000 clones, roughly 87% of them singletons. The CDR3 spans 15 residues. Germline V gene sequence: CDR1 LNHDA, CDR2 SQIVND (reference sequence). Trimming at V came to 5 bases and at J to 3 bases, leaving 7 bases not matched to a gene. Clinical history as reported by participants underpinned cohort assignment. The TCR originated in a woman younger than 45 who had recovered from COVID-19. The rearrangement uses TRBV19 and TRBJ2-7, with TRBD1 matching over 10 bases. The sample was PBMCs or T cells enriched from blood (not recorded which). The CDR3 DNA reads TGTGCCAGTAGTGGAACCGGGACAGGGGTCTACGAGCAGTACTTC. Its protein is CASSGTGTGVYEQYF.